The 23 T cell receptor beta chains listed next were all sequenced from one sample in a study of blood T cell repertoires in COVID-19. Sequenced by immunoSEQ multiplex PCR; TCRdb stores in-frame clones only, minus some. The sample contains under 300,000 clones, about 85% of which appear only once. The sample taken for sequencing was peripheral blood. The receptors were gathered from a human donor in a cohort sampled during active COVID-19.

The rearrangement uses TRBV7-8 and TRBJ1-5; no definite D call. With 2 bases removed from V and 5 bases from J, the gap between germline ends came to 7 bases. Germline V gene lookup returns CDR1 SGHVS and CDR2 FQNEAQ. The CDR3 consists of 13 residues. The CDR3 here is CASSLLDDQPQHF. The CDR3, as DNA: TGTGCCAGCAGCTTACTAGACGATCAGCCCCAGCATTTT. Full variable domain (missing parts from reference TRBV7-8 and TRBJ1-5): GAGVSQSPRYKVAKRGQDVALRCDPISGHVSLFWYQQALGQGPEFLTYFQNEAQLDKSGLPSDRFFAERPEGSVSTLKIQRTQQEDSAVYLCASSLLDDQPQHFGDGTRLSIL.

This sequence joins TRBV28 and TRBJ1-5, with 7 bases fitting TRBD1. This CDR3 has 15 amino acids. V dropped 5 bases and J dropped 6; count of bases not matched to a gene: 10. The germline V gene has CDR1 MDHEN and CDR2 SYDVKM. The CDR3: CASSPPQGGGQPQHF. CDR3 DNA: TGTGCCAGCAGTCCCCCCCAGGGGGGAGGTCAGCCCCAGCATTTT. The full variable domain, completed using reference TRBV28 and TRBJ1-5, is DVKVTQSSRYLVKRTGEKVFLECVQDMDHENMFWYRQDPGLGLRLIYFSYDVKMKEKGDIPEGYSVSREKKERFSLILESASTNQTSMYLCASSPPQGGGQPQHFGDGTRLSIL.

V usage is TRBV24-1 and J usage is TRBJ1-2; D is uncertain. From germline, CDR1 is KGHDR and CDR2 SFDVKD. The CDR3 runs 14 residues. V was clipped by 1 base and J by 8 bases, with 13 bases between them. CDR3 amino acids: CATSDFEGGYGYTF. Written as DNA, the CDR3 is TGTGCCACCAGTGATTTTGAGGGAGGCTACGGCTACACCTTC.

V usage is TRBV3-1 (or the pseudogene TRBV3-2) and J usage is TRBJ2-3, with 11 bases matching TRBD2. The CDR3 covers 16 residues. The J segment lost 2 bases and the V segment lost 4 bases, leaving 5 bases of the junction unmatched. Germline-derived CDR1 and CDR2 are LGHDT and YNNKEL (reference sequence). The chain's CDR3 is CASSPGTSGATDTQYF. CDR3 DNA sequence: TGTGCCAGCAGCCCAGGGACTAGCGGCGCCACAGATACGCAGTATTTT.

The V and J genes are TRBV6-6 and TRBJ1-4; D remains ambiguous. CDR1 and CDR2 from the germline V gene are MNHNY and SVGAGI (reference sequence). With 8 bases removed from V and 0 bases from J, the gap between germline ends came to 7 bases. There are 13 residues in the CDR3. The CDR3: CASHYATNEKLFF. The CDR3, as DNA: TGTGCCAGCCACTATGCAACTAATGAAAAACTGTTTTTT.

This clone was recorded only once. Other nucleotide sequences in the sample specify the same CDR3. This CDR3 reads CASSVGASGTYEQYF. CDR3 in DNA: TGTGCCAGCAGCGTAGGGGCTAGCGGTACCTACGAGCAGTACTTC. This chain links TRBV9 with TRBJ2-7, with TRBD2 matching over 7 bases. V dropped 0 bases and J dropped 2; count of bases not matched to a gene: 5. The CDR3 consists of 15 residues. Per the germline V gene, CDR1 is SGDLS and CDR2 is YYNGEE.

This chain connects TRBV2 to TRBJ2-3; TRBD1 aligns across 9 bases. This CDR3 is built from 14 residues. Trimming removed 11 bases from V and 1 base from J; junction bases left unmatched: 7. Germline lookup yields CDR1 SNHLY and CDR2 FYNNEI. DNA of the CDR3: TGTGCCGGAAGACAGGGGGTGGGCACAGATACGCAGTATTTT. This translates into CAGRQGVGTDTQYF. The variable domain in full, completed from reference TRBV2 and TRBJ2-3, reads EPEVTQTPSHQVTQMGQEVILRCVPISNHLYFYWYRQILGQKVEFLVSFYNNEISEKSEIFDDQFSVERPDGSNFTLKIRSTKLEDSAMYFCAGRQGVGTDTQYFGPGTRLTVL.

The chain recombines TRBV5-1 with TRBJ2-5; TRBD1 is a possible D gene (7 bases). Germline assignment: CDR1 SGHRS and CDR2 YFSETQ. V was clipped by 0 bases and J by 4 bases, with 16 bases between them. CDR3 length equals 16 residues. The CDR3 region is CASSLDRRQGGETQYF. CDR3 coding DNA: TGCGCCAGCAGCTTGGATCGCAGGCAGGGGGGAGAGACCCAGTACTTC.

This clone was picked up one time. CDR3 amino acids: CASSLLASTGELFF. The CDR3 region has the DNA TGTGCCAGCAGTCTATTAGCGAGCACCGGGGAGCTGTTTTTT. V usage is TRBV28 and J usage is TRBJ2-2; tentative D call: TRBD2 (5 bases). The CDR3 extends over 14 amino acids. CDR1 is MDHEN and CDR2 is SYDVKM in the germline V gene. Trimming shortened V by 5 bases and J by 4 bases, and 11 bases separated the two germline ends.

V usage is TRBV5-1 and J usage is TRBJ2-3, with a possible D match to TRBD2 (5 bases). Trimming removed 6 bases from V and 0 bases from J, with 11 bases in between. From germline, CDR1 is SGHRS and CDR2 YFSETQ. CDR3 length: 14 residues. The CDR3 reads CASKSGISTDTQYF. In DNA form, the CDR3 reads TGCGCCAGCAAGTCCGGGATTAGCACAGATACGCAGTATTTT.

The chain recombines TRBV24-1 with TRBJ2-2; D remains ambiguous. Germline CDR1 and CDR2: KGHDR and SFDVKD. The CDR3 is made up of 14 amino acids. The V and J ends lost 9 bases and 3 bases respectively, with 13 bases between them. The DNA of the CDR3 is TGTGCCACCTCGTCCGCGTCCTACACCGGGGAGCTGTTTTTT. Protein: CATSSASYTGELFF.

The chain is built from TRBV11-2 and TRBJ1-4; D gene ambiguous. V gave up 1 base and J gave up 8 bases, with 8 bases separating them. Germline lookup yields CDR1 SGHAT and CDR2 FQNNGV. The CDR3 length is 13 residues. CDR3 coding DNA: TGTGCCAGCAGCTTAGGGGTCGGGGAAAAACTGTTTTTT. This gives the protein CASSLGVGEKLFF.

The chain couples TRBV6-2 or TRBV6-3 to TRBJ2-1; D not resolved. Germline V lookup: CDR1 MNHEY, CDR2 SVGEGT. Trimming took 6 bases from V and 6 from J, leaving 9 bases between them. The CDR3 is 12 residues long. The CDR3 bases are TGTGCCAGCAGCTCCAGGATCAATGAGCAGTTCTTC. Its protein product is CASSSRINEQFF.

The rearrangement uses TRBV6-5 and TRBJ2-2, with TRBD2 as a possible D gene (5 bases). The CDR3 covers 15 residues. CDR1 is MNHEY, CDR2 SVGAGI, per germline. Trimming stripped 0 bases from V and 5 bases from J, with 10 bases between. DNA for the CDR3: TGTGCCAGCAGTTACTCGAATCCGGGGACCGGGGAGCTGTTTTTT. This encodes CASSYSNPGTGELFF.

The V gene is TRBV23-1, the J gene TRBJ1-2; TRBD1 matches at 10 bases. TRBV23-1 is annotated as an ORF whose role is uncertain. Trimming cost V 0 bases and J 7 bases; bases outside gene matches: 8. The CDR3 extends over 16 amino acids. CDR3 amino acids: CASSQSLGQGTIGYTF. CDR3 nucleotides: TGCGCCAGCAGTCAATCGTTGGGACAGGGGACGATTGGCTACACCTTC.

The chain carries TRBV9 and TRBJ2-1, with a possible D match to TRBD1 (6 bases). Germline-derived CDR1 and CDR2 are SGDLS and YYNGEE. Trimming took off 6 bases at V and 12 bases at J, with 19 bases between the two ends. The CDR3 length is 13 residues. The CDR3 loop reads CASTPGVTSRQFF. The CDR3, as DNA: TGTGCCAGCACCCCAGGGGTTACTAGTAGGCAGTTCTTC.

This clone appeared a single time. V and J are TRBV3-1 (or the pseudogene TRBV3-2) and TRBJ2-5; D is unresolved. Germline V CDR1 and CDR2: LGHDT, YNNKEL (reference sequence). The CDR3 sequence is 12 residues long. Trimming removed 1 base at V and 7 bases at J, with 7 bases between. The CDR3 DNA reads as TGTGCCAGCAGCCAAGGGCAGTGGACCCAGTACTTC. It encodes CASSQGQWTQYF.

This clone was seen once. The chain links TRBV7-8 to TRBJ1-6; TRBD1 agrees at 9 bases. Germline V gene lookup returns CDR1 SGHVS and CDR2 FQNEAQ. This CDR3 comprises 15 residues. After removal of 3 bases from V and 9 bases from J, the junction contained 6 bases not matched to a gene. The chain's CDR3 is CASSLGQGIVSPLHF. The CDR3 bases are TGTGCCAGCAGCTTGGGACAGGGTATAGTTTCACCCCTCCACTTT.

J is TRBJ2-3 and V is TRBV5-1, with TRBD2 matching 10 bases. The CDR3 loop spans 16 amino acids. Germline V gene sequence: CDR1 SGHRS, CDR2 YFSETQ. J lost 2 bases, V lost 0 bases, and 3 bases had no gene match. The DNA of the CDR3 is TGCGCCAGCAGCTTGGTGGGGACTAGCGCCACAGATACGCAGTATTTT. Amino acid sequence: CASSLVGTSATDTQYF.

The chain couples TRBV11-2 to TRBJ2-3, with TRBD2 identical over 9 bases. Trimming at V came to 2 bases and at J to 6 bases, leaving 6 bases not matched to a gene. CDR1 is SGHAT, CDR2 FQNNGV, per germline. This CDR3 comprises 15 residues. CDR3 amino acids: CASSLFSGRTDTQYF. The CDR3 DNA follows: TGTGCCAGCAGCTTATTTAGCGGGAGAACCGATACGCAGTATTTT.

This clone was seen ten or more times. This chain joins TRBV9 and TRBJ1-5; 7 bases align to TRBD1. The junction had 7 bases not matched to a gene; V was cut back by 3 bases and J by 4 bases. CDR1 is SGDLS and CDR2 is YYNGEE in the germline V gene. This CDR3 comprises 15 residues. The CDR3 nucleotides are TGTGCCAGCAGCGCCGGGACGACAGGGAATCAGCCCCAGCATTTT. This gives the protein CASSAGTTGNQPQHF.

The chain uses TRBV6-1 and TRBJ1-2; D not resolved. CDR1 is MNHNS and CDR2 is SASEGT in the germline V gene. The ends were cut back, 1 base at V and 6 bases at J, with 21 bases in the middle. This CDR3 comprises 17 residues. DNA for the CDR3: TGTGCCAGCAGTGAAGGTTTACGCTCGAGGTTTGGAAATGGCTACACCTTC. Translation gives CASSEGLRSRFGNGYTF.

The chain links TRBV28 to TRBJ1-4; D gene ambiguous. The CDR3 totals 13 residues. CDR1 MDHEN and CDR2 SYDVKM come from the germline V gene. The ends were cut back, 2 bases at V and 8 bases at J, with 9 bases in the middle. The CDR3 sequence: CASSLESGEKLFF. CDR3 nucleotides: TGTGCCAGCAGTTTAGAGTCCGGGGAAAAACTGTTTTTT.